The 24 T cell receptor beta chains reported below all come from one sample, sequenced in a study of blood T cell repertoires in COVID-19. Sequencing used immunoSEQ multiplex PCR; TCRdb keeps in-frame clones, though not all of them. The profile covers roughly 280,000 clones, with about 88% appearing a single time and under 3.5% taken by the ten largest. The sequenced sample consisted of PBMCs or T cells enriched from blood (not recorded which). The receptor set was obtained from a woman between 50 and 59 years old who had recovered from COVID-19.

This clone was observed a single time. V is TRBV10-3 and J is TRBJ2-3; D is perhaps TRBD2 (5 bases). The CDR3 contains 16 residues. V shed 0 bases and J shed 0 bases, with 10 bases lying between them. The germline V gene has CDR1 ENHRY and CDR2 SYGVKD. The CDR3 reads CAISESGGGSTDTQYF. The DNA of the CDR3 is TGTGCCATCAGTGAGTCGGGTGGCGGGAGCACAGATACGCAGTATTTT.

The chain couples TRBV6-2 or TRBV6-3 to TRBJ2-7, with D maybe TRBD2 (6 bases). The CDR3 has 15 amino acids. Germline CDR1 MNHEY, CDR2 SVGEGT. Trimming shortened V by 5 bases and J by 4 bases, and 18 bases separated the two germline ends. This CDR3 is CASSIRDFQGYEQYF. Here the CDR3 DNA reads TGTGCCAGCAGTATCCGGGACTTCCAGGGATACGAGCAGTACTTC.

CDR3 DNA: TGTGCCAGTAGTATGAGGGACAGGGGCGACGAGCAGTACTTC. Translation gives CASSMRDRGDEQYF. The rearrangement uses TRBV19 and TRBJ2-7; 10 bases are shared with TRBD1. Looked up from germline, CDR1 is LNHDA and CDR2 is SQIVND (reference sequence). V lost 3 bases to trimming and J lost 5 bases; unmatched junction nucleotides: 4. The CDR3 loop spans 14 amino acids.

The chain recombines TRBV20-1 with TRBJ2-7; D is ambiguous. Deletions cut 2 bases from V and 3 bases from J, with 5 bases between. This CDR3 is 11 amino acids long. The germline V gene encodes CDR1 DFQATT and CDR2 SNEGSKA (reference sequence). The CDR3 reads CSARQFYEQYF. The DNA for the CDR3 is TGCAGTGCTAGACAGTTCTACGAGCAGTACTTC.

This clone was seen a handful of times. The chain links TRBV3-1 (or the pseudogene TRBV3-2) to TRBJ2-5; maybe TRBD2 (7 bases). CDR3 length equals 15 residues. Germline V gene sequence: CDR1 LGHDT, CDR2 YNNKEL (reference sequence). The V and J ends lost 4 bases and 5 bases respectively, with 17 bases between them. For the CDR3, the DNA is TGTGCCAGCAGCCGCCAACAGGGAGGGGGGGAGACCCAGTACTTC. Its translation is CASSRQQGGGETQYF.

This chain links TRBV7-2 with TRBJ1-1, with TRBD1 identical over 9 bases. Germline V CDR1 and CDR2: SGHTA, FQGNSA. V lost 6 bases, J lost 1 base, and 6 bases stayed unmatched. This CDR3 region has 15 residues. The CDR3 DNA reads TGTGCCAGCAGAATAACAGGGGGCGCGAACACTGAAGCTTTCTTT. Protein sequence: CASRITGGANTEAFF. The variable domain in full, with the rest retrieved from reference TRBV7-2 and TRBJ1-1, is GAGVSQSPSNKVTEKGKDVELRCDPISGHTALYWYRQSLGQGLEFLIYFQGNSAPDKSGLPSDRFSAERTGGSVSTLTIQRTQQEDSAVYLCASRITGGANTEAFFGQGTRLTVV.

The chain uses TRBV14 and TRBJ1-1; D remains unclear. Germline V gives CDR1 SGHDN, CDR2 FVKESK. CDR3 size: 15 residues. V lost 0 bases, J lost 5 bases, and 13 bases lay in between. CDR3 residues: CASSQDRGRGTEAFF. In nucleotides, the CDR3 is TGTGCCAGCAGCCAAGATCGAGGGCGGGGTACTGAAGCTTTCTTT.

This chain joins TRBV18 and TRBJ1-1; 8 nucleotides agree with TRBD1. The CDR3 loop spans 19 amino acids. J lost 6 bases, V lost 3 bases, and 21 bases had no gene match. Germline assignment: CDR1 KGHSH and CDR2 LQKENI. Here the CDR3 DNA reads TGTGCCAGCTCACCCACAACCGGACAGGGTTTCGCATCTGTCTCTGAAGCTTTCTTT. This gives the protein CASSPTTGQGFASVSEAFF.

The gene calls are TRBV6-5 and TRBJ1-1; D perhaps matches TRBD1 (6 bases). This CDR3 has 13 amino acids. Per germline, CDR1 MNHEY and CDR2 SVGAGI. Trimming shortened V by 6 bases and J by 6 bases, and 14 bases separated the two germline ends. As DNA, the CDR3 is TGTGCCAGCAGACTTCGGACAGTTTCTGAAGCTTTCTTT. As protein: CASRLRTVSEAFF.

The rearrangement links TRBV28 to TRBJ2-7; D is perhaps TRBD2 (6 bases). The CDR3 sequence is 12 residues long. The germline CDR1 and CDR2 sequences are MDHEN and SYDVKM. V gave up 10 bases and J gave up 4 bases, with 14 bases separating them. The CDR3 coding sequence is TGTGCCACGGGACTCCTCGGGTACGAGCAGTACTTC. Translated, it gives CATGLLGYEQYF.

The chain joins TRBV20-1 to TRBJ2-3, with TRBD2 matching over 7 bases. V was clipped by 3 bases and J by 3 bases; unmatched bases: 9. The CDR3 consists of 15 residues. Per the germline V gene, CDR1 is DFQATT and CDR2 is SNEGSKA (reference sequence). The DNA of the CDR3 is TGCAGTGCTAGTAACAAAGGCGGGGGTACAGATACGCAGTATTTT. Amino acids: CSASNKGGGTDTQYF.

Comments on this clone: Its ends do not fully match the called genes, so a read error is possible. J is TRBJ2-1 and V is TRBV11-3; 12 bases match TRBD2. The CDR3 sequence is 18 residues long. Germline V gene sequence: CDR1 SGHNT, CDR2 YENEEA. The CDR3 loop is CASTLGLRLAGEVNEQFF. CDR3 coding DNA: TGTGCCAGCACCTTAGGATTACGACTAGCGGGAGAGGTCAATGAGCAGTTCTTC.

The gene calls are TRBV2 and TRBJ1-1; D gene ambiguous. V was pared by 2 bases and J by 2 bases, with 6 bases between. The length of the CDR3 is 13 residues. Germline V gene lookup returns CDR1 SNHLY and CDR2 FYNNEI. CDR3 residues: CASSERGNTEAFF. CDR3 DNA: TGTGCCAGCAGTGAAAGAGGAAACACTGAAGCTTTCTTT.

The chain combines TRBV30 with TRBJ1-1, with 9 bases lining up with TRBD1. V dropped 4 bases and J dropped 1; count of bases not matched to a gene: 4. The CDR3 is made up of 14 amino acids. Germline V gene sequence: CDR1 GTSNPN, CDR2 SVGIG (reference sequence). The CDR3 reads CAWILDRGNTEAFF. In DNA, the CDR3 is TGTGCCTGGATCTTGGACAGGGGGAACACTGAAGCTTTCTTT.

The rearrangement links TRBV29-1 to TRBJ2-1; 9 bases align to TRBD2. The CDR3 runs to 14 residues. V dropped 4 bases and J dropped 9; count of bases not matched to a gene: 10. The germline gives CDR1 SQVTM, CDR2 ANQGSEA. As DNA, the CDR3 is TGCAGCGTTGTTGCGGGAGGGCCAATGACTGAGCAGTTCTTC. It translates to CSVVAGGPMTEQFF.

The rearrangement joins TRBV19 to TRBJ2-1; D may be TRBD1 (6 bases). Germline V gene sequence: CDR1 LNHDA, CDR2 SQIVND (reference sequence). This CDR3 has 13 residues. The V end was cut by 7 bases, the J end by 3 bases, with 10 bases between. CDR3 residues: CASTGTNYNEQFF. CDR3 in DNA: TGTGCCAGTACAGGGACAAACTACAATGAGCAGTTCTTC.

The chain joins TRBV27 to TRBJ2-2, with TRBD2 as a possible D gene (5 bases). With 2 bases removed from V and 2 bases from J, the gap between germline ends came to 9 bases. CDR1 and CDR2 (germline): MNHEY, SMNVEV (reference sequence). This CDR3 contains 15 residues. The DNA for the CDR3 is TGTGCCAGCAGTTTAAGGAGGCCAAACACCGGGGAGCTGTTTTTT. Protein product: CASSLRRPNTGELFF.

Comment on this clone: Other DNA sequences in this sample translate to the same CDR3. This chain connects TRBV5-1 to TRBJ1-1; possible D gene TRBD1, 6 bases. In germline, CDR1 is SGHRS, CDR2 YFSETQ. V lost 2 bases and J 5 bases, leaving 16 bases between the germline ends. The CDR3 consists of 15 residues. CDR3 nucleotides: TGCGCCAGCAGCTTACAGGGCGTGAAGGATACTGAAGCTTTCTTT. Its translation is CASSLQGVKDTEAFF.

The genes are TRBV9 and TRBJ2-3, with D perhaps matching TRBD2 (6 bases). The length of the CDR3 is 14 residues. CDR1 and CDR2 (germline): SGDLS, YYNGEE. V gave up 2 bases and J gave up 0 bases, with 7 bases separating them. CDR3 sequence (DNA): TGTGCCAGCAGCGTTAGCGGTAGCACAGATACGCAGTATTTT. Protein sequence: CASSVSGSTDTQYF.

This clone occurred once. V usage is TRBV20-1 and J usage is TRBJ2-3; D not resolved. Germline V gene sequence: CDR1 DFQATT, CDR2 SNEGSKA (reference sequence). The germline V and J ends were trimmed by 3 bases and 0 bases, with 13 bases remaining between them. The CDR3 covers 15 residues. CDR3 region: CSASTRKTSTDTQYF. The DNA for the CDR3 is TGCAGTGCTAGTACGAGGAAGACTAGCACAGATACGCAGTATTTT.

For the CDR3, the DNA is TGCGCCAGCAGCCCTACCGGGACTAGCGCCATCAATGAGCAGTTCTTC. As protein: CASSPTGTSAINEQFF. The chain combines TRBV5-1 with TRBJ2-1; 10 nucleotides agree with TRBD2. The ends lost 4 bases at V and 6 bases at J; junction bases unmatched: 10. The length of the CDR3 is 16 residues. Germline V CDR1 and CDR2: SGHRS, YFSETQ. Full variable domain (rest looked up from reference TRBV5-1 and TRBJ2-1): KAGVTQTPRYLIKTRGQQVTLSCSPISGHRSVSWYQQTPGQGLQFLFEYFSETQRNKGNFPGRFSGRQFSNSRSEMNVSTLELGDSALYLCASSPTGTSAINEQFFGPGTRLTVL.

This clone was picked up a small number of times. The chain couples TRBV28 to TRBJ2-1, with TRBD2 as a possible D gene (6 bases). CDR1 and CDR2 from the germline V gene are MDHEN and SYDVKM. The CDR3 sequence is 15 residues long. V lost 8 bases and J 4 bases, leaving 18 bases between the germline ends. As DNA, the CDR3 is TGTGCCAGCCCCCCAGGAGGGGAAAGGTACAATGAGCAGTTCTTC. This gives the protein CASPPGGERYNEQFF.

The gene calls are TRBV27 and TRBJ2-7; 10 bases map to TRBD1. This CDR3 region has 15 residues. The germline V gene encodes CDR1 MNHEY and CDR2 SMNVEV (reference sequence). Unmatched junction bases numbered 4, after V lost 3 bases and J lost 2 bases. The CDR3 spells CASSFRDRGPYEQYF. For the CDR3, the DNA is TGTGCCAGCAGTTTTCGGGACAGGGGTCCCTACGAGCAGTACTTC.

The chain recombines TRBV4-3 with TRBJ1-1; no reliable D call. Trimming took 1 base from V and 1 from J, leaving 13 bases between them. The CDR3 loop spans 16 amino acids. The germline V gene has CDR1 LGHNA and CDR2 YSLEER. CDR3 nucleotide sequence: TGCGCCAGCAGCCAAGGCCTAGCCGACAAGAACACTGAAGCTTTCTTT. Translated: CASSQGLADKNTEAFF.